This T cell receptor (beta chain) came from a study of T cell responses to AZD1222 COVID-19 vaccine. Background on the study: The analysis combined second doses at about 4 or about 12 weeks. Study observations and caveats: Recipients of two AZD1222 doses showed rising Spike-specific TCR breadth and depth. The study reported that nearly half of spike-specific TCRs target unmutated variant regions. After the peak T cell response, and only then, were repertoires sampled.

Comment on this clone: Its antigen is still unknown.

Data came from immunoSEQ multiplex PCR; TCRdb stores just in-frame clones and leaves some out. The data contain some 64,000 clones, about 74% of them seen just once; the ten biggest clones take up over 11%. Losses at the gene ends were 3 bases for V and 5 bases for J; bases not matched to a gene: 8. Germline CDR1 and CDR2: MNHEY and SVGEGT. CDR3 length equals 15 residues. Here the sequenced sample was peripheral blood, taken on day 0 of AZD1222 vaccination. The TCR was taken from an adult in good health. The rearrangement links TRBV6-2 or TRBV6-3 to TRBJ2-7; TRBD1 matches 9 bases. As DNA, the CDR3 is TGTGCCAGCAGTTATCCCGGGACAGGGCGCCACGAGCAGTACTTC. It specifies CASSYPGTGRHEQYF.